The sequence of this T cell receptor beta chain was determined in a study of blood T cell repertoires in COVID-19. About the research overall: The United States, Italy and Spain supplied acute and convalescent COVID-19 samples.

Original data processing: By means of reference gene primer amplification, nucleated cell counts were estimated. Libraries were prepared by immunoSEQ multiplex PCR; TCRdb keeps only in-frame clonotypes and omits some of them. V and J calls and clone size are as listed in that table; D and trimming were resolved from the DNA. Here the sample spans roughly 100,000 clones, approximately 90% being singletons. Germline lookup yields CDR1 LNHNV and CDR2 YYDKDF (reference sequence). V dropped 0 bases and J dropped 0 bases, with 9 bases sitting between them. This CDR3 has 15 residues. Sequences were obtained from peripheral blood. This chain joins TRBV15 and TRBJ2-7, with D possibly matching TRBD1 (6 bases). The receptor was derived from a woman of 80 years or more with active COVID-19. Written as DNA, the CDR3 is TGTGCCACCAGCAGAGACGCACAGGGCTCCTACGAGCAGTACTTC. It is translated as CATSRDAQGSYEQYF.